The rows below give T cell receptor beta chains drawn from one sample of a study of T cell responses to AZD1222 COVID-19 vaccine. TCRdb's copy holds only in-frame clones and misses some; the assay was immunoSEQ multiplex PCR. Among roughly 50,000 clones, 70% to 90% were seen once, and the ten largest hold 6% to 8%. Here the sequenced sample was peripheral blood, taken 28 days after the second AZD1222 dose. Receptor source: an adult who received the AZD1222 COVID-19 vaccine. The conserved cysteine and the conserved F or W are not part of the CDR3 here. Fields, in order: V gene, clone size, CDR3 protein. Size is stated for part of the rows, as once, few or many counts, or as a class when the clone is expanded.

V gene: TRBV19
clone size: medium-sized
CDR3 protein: ASSTSWTESYEQY

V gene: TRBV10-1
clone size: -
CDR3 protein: ASSDGGEYEQY

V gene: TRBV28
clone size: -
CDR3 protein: ASLQGARTGELF

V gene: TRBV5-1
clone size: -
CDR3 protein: ASSVGGVAGTGELF

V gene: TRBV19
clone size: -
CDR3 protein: ASSIRTGPDGYT

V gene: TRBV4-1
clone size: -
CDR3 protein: ASSQESTGGYEQY

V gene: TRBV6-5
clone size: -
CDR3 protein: ASSILSVYNEQF

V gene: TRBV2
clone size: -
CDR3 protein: ASRGGQLNQPQH

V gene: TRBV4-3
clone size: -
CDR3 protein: ASSQDRGTGGINEQF

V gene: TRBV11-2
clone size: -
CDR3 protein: ASSYAAWETVQY

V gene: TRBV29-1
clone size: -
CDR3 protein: SAAKDRGREKLF

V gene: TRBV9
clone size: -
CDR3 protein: ASSTPAGSNTGELF

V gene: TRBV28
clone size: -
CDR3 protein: ASSSPAGTGAKNIQY

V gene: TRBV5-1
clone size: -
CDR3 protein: ASRPTGGGNTIY

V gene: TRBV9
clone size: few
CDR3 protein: ASSVEAGYAGNTIY

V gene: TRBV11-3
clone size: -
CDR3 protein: ASSPPWAINTGELF

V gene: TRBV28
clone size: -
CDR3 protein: ASSPGQGTFEY

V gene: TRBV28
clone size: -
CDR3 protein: ASSFVAGEETQY

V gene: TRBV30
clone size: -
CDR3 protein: AWSVIALNSPLH

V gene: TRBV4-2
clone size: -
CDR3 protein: ASSQDGTGGYNEQF

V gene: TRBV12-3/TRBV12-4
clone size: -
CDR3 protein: ASSHREETQY

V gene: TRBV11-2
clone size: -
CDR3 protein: ASSPTAPGLYEQY

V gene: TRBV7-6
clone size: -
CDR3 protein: ASSPTSPLDEQY

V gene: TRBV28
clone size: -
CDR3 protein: ASSLMGLNAKPQH

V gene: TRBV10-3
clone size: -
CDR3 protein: AISSNYNEQF

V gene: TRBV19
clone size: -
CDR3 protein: ASSMGRWNTEAF

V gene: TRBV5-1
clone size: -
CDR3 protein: ASSPISGTTYEQY

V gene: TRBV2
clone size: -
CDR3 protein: ASSASDITYEQY

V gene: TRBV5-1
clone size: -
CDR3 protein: ASSLSSTGELF

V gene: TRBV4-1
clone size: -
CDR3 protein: ASSQEQGRRNTIY

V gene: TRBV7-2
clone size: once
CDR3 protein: ASSLVGGRASDTQY

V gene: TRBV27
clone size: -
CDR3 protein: ASSYGPQWDTQY

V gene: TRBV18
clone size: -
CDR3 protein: ASSRAASYTGELF

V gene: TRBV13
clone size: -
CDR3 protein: ASSFPGFEQY

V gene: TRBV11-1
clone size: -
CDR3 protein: ASSLAGSFGNTIY

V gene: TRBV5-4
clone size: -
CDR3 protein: ASSTGTSDYEQY

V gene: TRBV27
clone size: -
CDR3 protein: ASSRRQGILQYEQY

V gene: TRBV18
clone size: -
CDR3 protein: ASSPPFSGSPYEQY

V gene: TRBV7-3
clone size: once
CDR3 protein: ASSISDTQY

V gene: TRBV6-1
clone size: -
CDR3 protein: ASSEMGLAVPYEQY

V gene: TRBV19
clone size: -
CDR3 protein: ASSLLNQPQH

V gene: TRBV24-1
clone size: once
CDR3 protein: ATSDPGGGQGTDTQY

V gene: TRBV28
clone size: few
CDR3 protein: ASSHRGHQPQH

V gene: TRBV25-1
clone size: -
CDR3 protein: ATRTGGTDTQY

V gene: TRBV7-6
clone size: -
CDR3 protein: ASSLHLASETQY

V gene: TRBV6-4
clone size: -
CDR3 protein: ASSDSNQLNTDTQY

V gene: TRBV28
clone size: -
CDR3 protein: ASSLPGTYGYT

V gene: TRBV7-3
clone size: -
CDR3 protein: ASSSPTAGTSTHEQF

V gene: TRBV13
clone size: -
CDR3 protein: ASSLTLAGSSYEQY

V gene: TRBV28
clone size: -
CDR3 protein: ASSLPVRNTEAF

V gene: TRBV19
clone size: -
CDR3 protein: ASSSRTDSYEQY

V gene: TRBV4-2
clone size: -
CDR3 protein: ASSGGDRYRPKETQY

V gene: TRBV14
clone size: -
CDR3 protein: ASSPRDRAADEKLF